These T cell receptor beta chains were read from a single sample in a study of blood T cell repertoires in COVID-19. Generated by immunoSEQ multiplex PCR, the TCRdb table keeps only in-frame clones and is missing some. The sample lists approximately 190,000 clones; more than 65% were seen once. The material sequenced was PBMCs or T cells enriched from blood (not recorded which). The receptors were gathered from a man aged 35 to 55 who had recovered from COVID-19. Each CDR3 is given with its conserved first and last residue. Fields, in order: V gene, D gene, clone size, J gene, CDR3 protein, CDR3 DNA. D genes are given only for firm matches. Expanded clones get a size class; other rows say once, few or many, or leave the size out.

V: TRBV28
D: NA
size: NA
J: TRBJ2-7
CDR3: CASGASQAFTYEQYF
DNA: TGTGCCAGCGGCGCAAGTCAGGCCTTCACTTACGAGCAGTACTTC

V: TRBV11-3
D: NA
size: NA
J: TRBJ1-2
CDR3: CASRLGFERNYGYTF
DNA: TGTGCCAGCAGGTTAGGGTTTGAACGGAACTATGGCTACACCTTC

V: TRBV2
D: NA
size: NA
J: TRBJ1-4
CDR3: CASRLNTGEKLFF
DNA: TGTGCCAGCAGGTTAAACACAGGGGAAAAACTGTTTTTT

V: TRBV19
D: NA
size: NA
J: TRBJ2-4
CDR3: CASRTENIQYF
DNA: TGTGCCAGTAGGACAGAAAACATTCAGTACTTC

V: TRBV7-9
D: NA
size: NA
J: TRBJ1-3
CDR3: CASSRLKASPGDTIYF
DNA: TGTGCCAGCAGCCGCCTGAAGGCGTCCCCAGGGGACACCATATATTTT

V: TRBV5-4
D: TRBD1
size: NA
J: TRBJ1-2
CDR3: CASSFSPTGGGYTF
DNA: TGTGCCAGCAGCTTTTCCCCGACAGGGGGCGGCTACACCTTC

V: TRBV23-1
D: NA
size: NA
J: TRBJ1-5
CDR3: CASRTRDGDQPQHF
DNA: TGCGCCAGCCGGACTAGGGACGGGGATCAGCCCCAGCATTTT

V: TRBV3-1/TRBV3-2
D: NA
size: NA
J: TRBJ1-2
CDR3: CASSQDPPLSSYGYTF
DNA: TGTGCCAGCAGCCAAGACCCCCCACTGAGCTCCTATGGCTACACCTTC

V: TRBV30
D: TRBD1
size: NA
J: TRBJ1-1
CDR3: CAWSRTGGWWAFF
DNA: TGTGCCTGGAGCAGGACAGGGGGCTGGTGGGCTTTCTTT

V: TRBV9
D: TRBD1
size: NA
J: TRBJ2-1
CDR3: CASSVVSGGKVEQFF
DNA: TGTGCCAGCAGCGTAGTGTCAGGGGGCAAGGTTGAGCAGTTCTTC

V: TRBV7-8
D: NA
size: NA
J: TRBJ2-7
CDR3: CASSLVGGSEQYF
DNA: TGTGCCAGCAGCTTAGTAGGGGGATCCGAGCAGTACTTC

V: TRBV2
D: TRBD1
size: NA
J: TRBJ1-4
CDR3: CASSVRDRGSTNEKLFF
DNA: TGTGCCAGCAGTGTGAGGGACAGAGGATCAACTAATGAAAAACTGTTTTTT

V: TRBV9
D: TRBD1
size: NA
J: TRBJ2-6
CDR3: CASSAGTGLSGANVLTF
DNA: TGTGCCAGCAGCGCCGGGACAGGATTATCTGGGGCCAACGTCCTGACTTTC

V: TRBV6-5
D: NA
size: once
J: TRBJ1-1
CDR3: CASTRQGTNTEAFF
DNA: TGTGCCAGCACCAGACAAGGAACGAACACTGAAGCTTTCTTT

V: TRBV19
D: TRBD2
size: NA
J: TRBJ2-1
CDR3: CASSITPGGSNNEQFF
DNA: TGTGCCAGTAGTATTACCCCGGGGGGGAGCAACAATGAGCAGTTCTTC

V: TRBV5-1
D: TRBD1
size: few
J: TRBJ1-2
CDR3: CASSPGQDGGYTF
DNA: TGCGCCAGCAGCCCGGGACAGGATGGAGGCTACACCTTC

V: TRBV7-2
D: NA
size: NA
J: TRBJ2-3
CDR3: CASSSSPLGRTDTQYF
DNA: TGTGCCAGCAGCTCTTCCCCACTAGGAAGGACAGATACGCAGTATTTT

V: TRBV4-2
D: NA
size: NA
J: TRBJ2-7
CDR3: CASSQGSFITYEQYF
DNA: TGTGCCAGCAGCCAAGGTAGCTTTATTACCTACGAGCAGTACTTC

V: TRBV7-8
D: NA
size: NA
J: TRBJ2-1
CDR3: CASTPRFRLERRPSSYNEQFF
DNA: TGTGCCAGCACCCCAAGATTCAGACTAGAGCGCAGACCGAGCTCCTACAATGAGCAGTTCTTC

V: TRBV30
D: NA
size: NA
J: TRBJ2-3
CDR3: CAWSLTGASTDTQYF
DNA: TGTGCCTGGAGTTTGACAGGCGCAAGCACAGATACGCAGTATTTT

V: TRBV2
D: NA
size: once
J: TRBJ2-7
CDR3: CASSVSGFRGSSYEQYF
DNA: TGTGCCAGCAGTGTTTCCGGTTTCCGGGGTAGCTCCTACGAGCAGTACTTC

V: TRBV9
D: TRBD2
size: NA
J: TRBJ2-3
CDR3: CASSSGGPDTQYF
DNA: TGTGCCAGCAGTAGCGGGGGGCCAGATACGCAGTATTTT

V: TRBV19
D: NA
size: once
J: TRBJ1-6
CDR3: CATHTGTYNSPLHF
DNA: TGTGCCACCCACACCGGGACCTATAATTCACCCCTCCACTTT

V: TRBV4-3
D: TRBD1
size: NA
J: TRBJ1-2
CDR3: CASSQDVQGKYGYTF
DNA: TGCGCCAGCAGCCAAGACGTACAGGGGAAGTATGGCTACACCTTC

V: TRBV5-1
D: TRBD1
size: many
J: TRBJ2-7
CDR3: CASSARQGSEQYF
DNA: TGCGCCAGCAGCGCCCGACAGGGTAGCGAGCAGTACTTC

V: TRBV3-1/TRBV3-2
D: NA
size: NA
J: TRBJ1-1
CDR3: CASSQVGGATEAFF
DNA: TGTGCCAGCAGCCAAGTCGGGGGAGCCACTGAAGCTTTCTTT

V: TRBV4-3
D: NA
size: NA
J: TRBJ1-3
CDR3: CASSQEGIPSGNTIYF
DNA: TGCGCCAGCAGCCAAGAGGGCATCCCCTCTGGAAACACCATATATTTT

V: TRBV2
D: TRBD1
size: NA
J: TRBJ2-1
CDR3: CASQDRAYNEQFF
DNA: TGTGCCAGCCAGGACAGGGCCTACAATGAGCAGTTCTTC

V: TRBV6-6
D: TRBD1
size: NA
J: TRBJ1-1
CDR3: CASSYSNSGQGTEAFF
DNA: TGTGCCAGCAGTTACTCGAATTCCGGACAGGGCACTGAAGCTTTCTTT

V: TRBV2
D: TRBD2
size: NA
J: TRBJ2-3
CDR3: CAIPRGVGDTQYF
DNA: TGTGCCATCCCTCGGGGGGTTGGAGATACGCAGTATTTT

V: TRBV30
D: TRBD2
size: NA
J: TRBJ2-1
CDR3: CAWSGLAGYNEQFF
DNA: TGTGCCTGGAGTGGACTAGCGGGGTACAATGAGCAGTTCTTC

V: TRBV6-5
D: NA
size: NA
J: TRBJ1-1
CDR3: CASSSPGQPEAFF
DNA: TGTGCCAGCAGCTCTCCCGGACAGCCTGAAGCTTTCTTT

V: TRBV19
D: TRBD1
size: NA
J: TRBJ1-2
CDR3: CASSTATGLDGYTF
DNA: TGTGCCAGTAGTACAGCGACAGGGTTGGATGGCTACACCTTC

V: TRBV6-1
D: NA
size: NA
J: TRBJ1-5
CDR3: CAGSEATRAGNQPQHF
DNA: TGTGCCGGCAGTGAAGCAACGAGGGCAGGCAATCAGCCCCAGCATTTT

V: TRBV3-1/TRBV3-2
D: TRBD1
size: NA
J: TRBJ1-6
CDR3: CASSTGYLRGLNSPLHF
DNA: TGTGCCAGCAGCACCGGTTATCTGAGGGGGCTCAATTCACCCCTCCACTTT